Listed below are T cell receptor beta chains from one sample, sequenced in a study of glioma-infiltrating T cells after dendritic cell vaccination. Repertoires were generated with immunoSEQ multiplex PCR, while TCRdb's copy carries only in-frame clones and drops some. This repertoire shows approximately 67,000 clones, 81% found once; its top ten account for 6.5% to 10%. The sample here was blood, taken before dendritic cell vaccination. All receptors come from a human donor with glioblastoma. CDR3s include the opening cysteine and the closing phenylalanine or tryptophan. A D gene is named only where the DNA matches it firmly. Clone sizes are given selectively: once, few, many, or a class where the clone is expanded.

CDR3nt: TGTGCCAGCAGTGAAGCGCTGGCAGGCGTTGGTGGCTACACCTTC
CDR3aa: CASSEALAGVGGYTF
v_gene: TRBV2
j_gene: TRBJ1-2
abundance: -
d_gene: -

CDR3nt: TGTGCCAGCAGCAAACAGGGGGCAGACTATGGCTACACCTTC
CDR3aa: CASSKQGADYGYTF
v_gene: TRBV16
j_gene: TRBJ1-2
abundance: -
d_gene: TRBD1

CDR3nt: TGCGCCAGCAGCTTGGACAGGGGCGCAGGCTATGGCTACACCTTC
CDR3aa: CASSLDRGAGYGYTF
v_gene: TRBV5-1
j_gene: TRBJ1-2
abundance: -
d_gene: TRBD1

CDR3nt: TGTGCCAGCAGCCGAGGATACAATGAGCAGTTCTTC
CDR3aa: CASSRGYNEQFF
v_gene: TRBV16
j_gene: TRBJ2-1
abundance: -
d_gene: -

CDR3nt: TGCAGCGCCGAGGATGGAACCCATGGCTACACCTTC
CDR3aa: CSAEDGTHGYTF
v_gene: TRBV29-1
j_gene: TRBJ1-2
abundance: -
d_gene: -

CDR3nt: TGTGCCAGCAGCTTAGCGCAAGAGGAGACCCAGTACTTC
CDR3aa: CASSLAQEETQYF
v_gene: TRBV7-8
j_gene: TRBJ2-5
abundance: -
d_gene: -

CDR3nt: TGTGCCAGCAGTTACTCGGGGGGGGACACTGAAGCTTTCTTT
CDR3aa: CASSYSGGDTEAFF
v_gene: TRBV6-5
j_gene: TRBJ1-1
abundance: -
d_gene: -

CDR3nt: TGTGCCACTAGGCTGGGGACAGAAGATGGCTACACCTTC
CDR3aa: CATRLGTEDGYTF
v_gene: TRBV2
j_gene: TRBJ1-2
abundance: -
d_gene: TRBD1

CDR3nt: TGTGCCAGCTCTACAGGGTCTGGAAACACCATATATTTT
CDR3aa: CASSTGSGNTIYF
v_gene: TRBV18
j_gene: TRBJ1-3
abundance: -
d_gene: -

CDR3nt: TGTGCCAGCAGTGACTCGACAGGGGGCGACTATGGCTACACCTTC
CDR3aa: CASSDSTGGDYGYTF
v_gene: TRBV25-1
j_gene: TRBJ1-2
abundance: -
d_gene: TRBD1

CDR3nt: TGTGCCAGCAGTTATTTGGGTCCTACAGTGGATGAGCAGTTCTTC
CDR3aa: CASSYLGPTVDEQFF
v_gene: TRBV2
j_gene: TRBJ2-1
abundance: -
d_gene: -

CDR3nt: TGTGCCAGCAGCTTAGCTGACAGGGAGATTCATCAGCCCCAGCATTTT
CDR3aa: CASSLADREIHQPQHF
v_gene: TRBV7-9
j_gene: TRBJ1-5
abundance: -
d_gene: TRBD1

CDR3nt: TGTGCCAGCAGCTTTGACAGGGTCGGCACTGAAGCTTTCTTT
CDR3aa: CASSFDRVGTEAFF
v_gene: TRBV7-8
j_gene: TRBJ1-1
abundance: -
d_gene: TRBD1

CDR3nt: TGTGCCAGCAGCTTGGGACAGAGAGCCGAAGAGACCCAGTACTTC
CDR3aa: CASSLGQRAEETQYF
v_gene: TRBV5-8
j_gene: TRBJ2-5
abundance: -
d_gene: -

CDR3nt: TGCGCCAGCAGCTTGGAAGGCGCAGGGGCTAATGAAAAACTGTTTTTT
CDR3aa: CASSLEGAGANEKLFF
v_gene: TRBV5-1
j_gene: TRBJ1-4
abundance: -
d_gene: -

CDR3nt: TGTGCCAGCAGCTACTCCGGGACTAGCGGGGGTCAATTGTGGGAGACCCAGTACTTC
CDR3aa: CASSYSGTSGGQLWETQYF
v_gene: TRBV5-6
j_gene: TRBJ2-5
abundance: -
d_gene: TRBD2

CDR3nt: TGTGCCAGTAGTATAGAGGGCAATCGGCAGGAGACCCAGTACTTC
CDR3aa: CASSIEGNRQETQYF
v_gene: TRBV19
j_gene: TRBJ2-5
abundance: -
d_gene: -

CDR3nt: TGTGCCAGCAGCCTCGGGTGGACAGACGAGCAGTACTTC
CDR3aa: CASSLGWTDEQYF
v_gene: TRBV11-2
j_gene: TRBJ2-7
abundance: once
d_gene: -

CDR3nt: TGTGCCAGCTCACCACGGAGCTCCGGACTCTCTGGAAACACCATATATTTT
CDR3aa: CASSPRSSGLSGNTIYF
v_gene: TRBV18
j_gene: TRBJ1-3
abundance: once
d_gene: -

CDR3nt: TGTGCCAGCAGCGCTCAGGGTGAAACCGGGGAGCTGTTTTTT
CDR3aa: CASSAQGETGELFF
v_gene: TRBV7-8
j_gene: TRBJ2-2
abundance: -
d_gene: -

CDR3nt: TGTGCCATCAAAATCAGCGGGGACTCCTACGAGCAGTACTTC
CDR3aa: CAIKISGDSYEQYF
v_gene: TRBV10-3
j_gene: TRBJ2-7
abundance: -
d_gene: TRBD2

CDR3nt: TGTGCCAGCAGCCCAGGGCCCGAGAGGACTGAAGCTTTCTTT
CDR3aa: CASSPGPERTEAFF
v_gene: TRBV6-4
j_gene: TRBJ1-1
abundance: once
d_gene: -